This note documents a single T cell receptor (beta chain) sequence. V gave up 8 bases and J gave up 4 bases, with 12 bases separating them. The CDR3 contains 13 residues. Germline CDR1 MDHEN, CDR2 SYDVKM. The data belong to a study of T cell responses to AZD1222 COVID-19 vaccine. Here immunoSEQ multiplex PCR was the method, and the copy in TCRdb shows in-frame clones only, minus some. The sample yields 150,000 or so clones, just under 95% seen once. The TCR comes from an adult in good health. The source was peripheral blood, collected on day 0 of AZD1222 vaccination. The chain combines TRBV28 with TRBJ1-5; tentative D call: TRBD1 (5 bases). CDR3 region: CASSWDHNQPQHF. The CDR3 region has the DNA TGTGCCAGCTCCTGGGACCATAATCAGCCCCAGCATTTT.